The 13 T cell receptor beta chains presented below share a single source sample, sequenced in a study of blood T cells in healthy people across ages. A J-beta primer mix and a sample-barcoded 5' primer were used in a second PCR of about 7 to 12 cycles. TCRdb processed the 5' RACE reads anew with MiXCR; each CDR3 protein has one entry. Of 1.5 million to 2 million distinct CDR3 sequences listed, 28% are singletons. The sequenced sample was blood. These TCRs come from a woman aged 25-40 years in good health.

This clonotype was recorded at least ten times. V is TRBV29-1 and J is TRBJ2-1; 7 bases map to TRBD2. Germline V gene data show CDR1 as SQVTM and CDR2 as ANQGSEA. Trimming took 4 bases from V and 0 from J; bases not matched to a gene: 3. This CDR3 comprises 14 residues. Written as DNA, the CDR3 is TGCAGCGTTGGCCCGGGGGGCTCCTACAATGAGCAGTTCTTC. This translates into CSVGPGGSYNEQFF.

This clonotype was detected a few times. The V gene is TRBV18, the J gene TRBJ2-7; 9 bases are a match to TRBD1. CDR3 size: 15 residues. The trim removed 5 bases at V and 3 bases at J, leaving 8 bases unmatched. Germline CDR1 KGHSH, CDR2 LQKENI. CDR3: CASSFEDRGLYEQYF. DNA of the CDR3: TGTGCCAGCTCATTCGAGGACAGGGGTCTCTACGAGCAGTACTTC. Together with reference TRBV18 and TRBJ2-7, the CDR3 gives the full variable domain: NAGVMQNPRHLVRRRGQEARLRCSPMKGHSHVYWYRQLPEEGLKFMVYLQKENIIDESGMPKERFSAEFPKEGPSILRIQQVVRGDSAAYFCASSFEDRGLYEQYFGPGTRLTVT.

The chain uses TRBV28 and TRBJ1-1; D gene ambiguous. Looked up from germline, CDR1 is MDHEN and CDR2 is SYDVKM. V was trimmed by 7 bases and J by 9 bases, leaving 15 bases between them. The CDR3 is 12 amino acids. CDR3 amino acids: CASTVVGGKAFF. The CDR3 DNA sequence: TGTGCCAGCACCGTGGTGGGTGGAAAAGCTTTCTTT.

The gene calls are TRBV21-1 and TRBJ1-1; TRBD1, as called in the table, went unchecked against the DNA. TRBV21-1 is a recognized pseudogene. CDR3 length: 15 amino acids. DNA for the CDR3: TGTGCCAGCAGCAAAATCGCCCGGCCGAACACTGAAGCTTTCTTT. Amino acid sequence: CASSKIARPNTEAFF.

The rearrangement uses TRBV12-3 or TRBV12-4 and TRBJ2-1; possibly TRBD1 for D (5 bases). The CDR3 length is 12 residues. V lost 3 bases to trimming and J lost 13 bases, with 13 bases between them. Here the CDR3 reads CASSFQETAQFF. The DNA of the CDR3 is TGTGCCAGCAGTTTTCAGGAGACAGCCCAGTTCTTC.

In its sample, this clonotype was seen a few times. The chain employs TRBV5-1 and TRBJ2-7, with TRBD2 matching 7 bases. The CDR3 consists of 14 residues. Trimming at V came to 7 bases and at J to 2 bases, leaving 9 bases not matched to a gene. Germline CDR1 SGHRS, CDR2 YFSETQ. The CDR3 protein is CASSRGEGPYEQYF. The CDR3 bases are TGCGCCAGCTCCCGGGGGGAGGGACCCTACGAGCAGTACTTC.

This clonotype was detected only a few times. This chain uses TRBV10-3 with TRBJ1-1; D call uncertain. CDR3 length equals 13 residues. The germline CDR1 and CDR2 sequences are ENHRY and SYGVKD. V was clipped by 5 bases and J by 8 bases, with 15 bases between them. Here the CDR3 reads CAISISTGSEAFF. CDR3 DNA sequence: TGTGCCATCAGTATATCGACTGGGTCCGAAGCTTTCTTT.

V gene TRBV7-7 combines with J gene TRBJ2-1, with D maybe TRBD2 (6 bases). Germline V CDR1 and CDR2: SSHAT, FNYEAQ (reference sequence). V lost 3 bases and J 10 bases, leaving 13 bases between the germline ends. The CDR3 has 13 amino acids. The CDR3 here is CASSLTTRGEQFF. CDR3 nucleotide sequence: TGTGCCAGCAGCTTGACCACCCGGGGGGAGCAGTTCTTC.

Concerning this clonotype: Germline is not matched at one junction end, which may reflect a read error. The CDR3, as DNA: TGTGCCGCCAGTGACCCAGGACAGAATAGAGGAGAGACCCAGTACTTC. Protein sequence: CAASDPGQNRGETQYF. The rearrangement uses TRBV24-1 and TRBJ2-5, with D maybe TRBD1 (6 bases). CDR3 length: 16 amino acids. Germline-derived CDR1 and CDR2 are KGHDR and SFDVKD.

As for this clonotype: A read error may produce the germline difference seen at one junction end. The chain recombines TRBV5-1 with TRBJ2-1, with D possibly being TRBD2 (6 bases). The germline CDR1 and CDR2 sequences are SGHRS and YFSETQ. The CDR3 length is 15 residues. The DNA for the CDR3 is TGCACCAGCAGCACCTCTAGCGCCGATACAGACGAGCAGTTCTTC. It codes for CTSSTSSADTDEQFF.

This clonotype was found a few times. The gene calls are TRBV29-1 and TRBJ1-1, with a possible D match to TRBD1 (5 bases). Germline V CDR1 and CDR2: SQVTM, ANQGSEA. V lost 5 bases, J lost 5 bases, and 12 bases lay in between. There are 12 residues in the CDR3. The CDR3 DNA sequence: TGCAGCGTTTCAGGGTCCCGAACTGAAGCTTTCTTT. Encoded protein: CSVSGSRTEAFF.

This clonotype was found a few times. V gene TRBV7-2 combines with J gene TRBJ1-4; maybe TRBD1 (6 bases). Germline V gene lookup returns CDR1 SGHTA and CDR2 FQGNSA. The V end was cut by 4 bases, the J end by 2 bases, with 17 bases between. The CDR3 is made up of 17 amino acids. The CDR3 nucleotides read TGTGCCAGCAGCTCCCAACGGGGTCAGGGGACTAATGAAAAACTGTTTTTT. Protein product: CASSSQRGQGTNEKLFF.

The gene calls are TRBV20-1 and TRBJ2-7; D is perhaps TRBD1 or TRBD2 (5 bases each). Germline lookup yields CDR1 DFQATT and CDR2 SNEGSKA (reference sequence). CDR3 length equals 13 residues. Trimming cost V 5 bases and J 3 bases, with 14 bases left between them. For the CDR3, the DNA is TGCAGTGCTTCCGGGACGGAGCTCTACGAGCAGTACTTC. As protein: CSASGTELYEQYF.